One sample yielded the 28 T cell receptor beta chains listed below, sequenced in a study of beta chain features in type 1 diabetes. Overall study results and limits: Among all four CD4+ subsets, Type 1 diabetes patients had TCRB CDR3s that were moderately but significantly shorter.

These receptors are not linked to any known antigen. Since all of the isolated RNA was reverse transcribed, expressed TCRB transcripts were what got sequenced. Produced via immunoSEQ multiplex PCR; TCRdb's table is partial and in-frame only. The top ten hold around 0.022% of the sample, which has about 700,000 clones, roughly 13% seen once. Sequencing used naive CD4+ T cells from blood. The receptor source for this set is a man between 18 and 29 years old with type 1 diabetes.

The J gene is TRBJ1-1, the V gene TRBV4-1; tentative D call: TRBD1 (5 bases). The CDR3 covers 14 residues. In germline, CDR1 is MGHRA, CDR2 YSYEKL. V was pared by 4 bases and J by 1 base, with 10 bases between. The CDR3 here is CASSPSRENTEAFF. The CDR3 DNA sequence: TGCGCCAGCAGCCCGAGCAGGGAGAACACTGAAGCTTTCTTT.

The V call is TRBV30, the J call TRBJ1-2; D may be TRBD1 (5 bases). The CDR3 has 11 residues. The germline V gene encodes CDR1 GTSNPN and CDR2 SVGIG (reference sequence). Between the trimmed V and J ends, which lost 4 bases and 4 bases, there was a span of 7 bases. The CDR3 DNA is TGTGCCTGGATGGGACCCTATGGCTACACCTTC. Residues: CAWMGPYGYTF.

The genes are TRBV2 and TRBJ1-2; D unresolved. Trimming removed 7 bases at V and 4 bases at J, with 13 bases between. Looked up from germline, CDR1 is SNHLY and CDR2 is FYNNEI. This CDR3 has 13 amino acids. CDR3 region: CASIAARGYGYTF. The CDR3 DNA follows: TGTGCCAGCATAGCAGCTCGGGGCTATGGCTACACCTTC. Looking up the rest from reference TRBV2 and TRBJ1-2 gives the full variable domain: EPEVTQTPSHQVTQMGQEVILRCVPISNHLYFYWYRQILGQKVEFLVSFYNNEISEKSEIFDDQFSVERPDGSNFTLKIRSTKLEDSAMYFCASIAARGYGYTFGSGTRLTVV.

As regards this clone: One end of the junction does not line up with germline, which may come from a read error. This sequence joins TRBV5-1 and TRBJ2-5, with D possibly being TRBD2 (5 bases). The CDR3 is made up of 13 amino acids. CDR1 and CDR2 from the germline V gene are SGHRS and YFSETQ. CDR3 residues: CASSLEAIETQYF. CDR3 nucleotide sequence: TGTGCCAGCAGCTTGGAGGCAATTGAGACCCAGTACTTC.

This CDR3 is CAGHYNSGEYTGELFF. The DNA for the CDR3 is TGTGCCGGGCACTATAATAGCGGGGAGTACACCGGGGAGCTGTTTTTT. The J gene is TRBJ2-2, the V gene TRBV2, with TRBD2 identical over 8 bases. The junction had 14 bases not matched to a gene; V was cut back by 11 bases and J by 3 bases. CDR3 length equals 16 residues. Per germline, CDR1 SNHLY and CDR2 FYNNEI.

The rearrangement links TRBV2 to TRBJ1-2, with a tentative D call TRBD1 (6 bases). The CDR3 covers 12 residues. Germline V CDR1 and CDR2: SNHLY, FYNNEI. Trimming removed 8 bases from V and 5 bases from J, with 12 bases in between. DNA for the CDR3: TGTGCCAGCCGACAGGAGAGGTATGGCTACACCTTC. Amino acids: CASRQERYGYTF.

The rearrangement uses TRBV23-1 and TRBJ2-3; 9 bases are shared with TRBD2. TRBV23-1 is reported as an ORF; its role is uncertain. V gave up 2 bases and J gave up 2 bases; unmatched junction bases: 8. This CDR3 has 17 residues. CDR3 sequence: CASSQVSERGATDTQYF. The CDR3 coding sequence is TGCGCCAGCAGTCAAGTATCGGAGCGGGGGGCCACAGATACGCAGTATTTT.

This clone turned up a few times. The chain's CDR3 is CASSFQGGGEAFF. For the CDR3, the DNA is TGTGCCAGCAGCTTTCAGGGCGGTGGTGAAGCTTTCTTT. The chain recombines TRBV11-2 with TRBJ1-1; TRBD1 is a possible D gene (5 bases). V dropped 3 bases and J dropped 7 bases, with 12 bases sitting between them. The CDR3 spans 13 residues. Germline-derived CDR1 and CDR2 are SGHAT and FQNNGV. Looking up the rest from reference TRBV11-2 and TRBJ1-1 gives the full variable domain: EAGVAQSPRYKIIEKRQSVAFWCNPISGHATLYWYQQILGQGPKLLIQFQNNGVVDDSQLPKDRFSAERLKGVDSTLKIQPAKLEDSAVYLCASSFQGGGEAFFGQGTRLTVV.

The table lists this clone with a few counts. The V gene is TRBV28, the J gene TRBJ2-1; possibly TRBD1 for D (5 bases). Per germline, CDR1 MDHEN and CDR2 SYDVKM. CDR3 length equals 13 residues. Trimming stripped 8 bases from V and 5 bases from J, with 13 bases between. The CDR3 here is CASSTEAHNEQFF. The CDR3 region has the DNA TGTGCCAGCTCGACAGAGGCACACAATGAGCAGTTCTTC.

The V and J genes are TRBV7-2 and TRBJ1-5; D remains ambiguous. Germline values: CDR1 SGHTA, CDR2 FQGNSA. V was cut by 4 bases and J by 2 bases, with 6 bases left in between. The CDR3 sequence is 13 residues long. The CDR3 is CASSSEGNQPQHF. As DNA, the CDR3 is TGTGCCAGCAGCTCAGAGGGCAATCAGCCCCAGCATTTT. Looking up the rest from reference TRBV7-2 and TRBJ1-5 gives the full variable domain: GAGVSQSPSNKVTEKGKDVELRCDPISGHTALYWYRQSLGQGLEFLIYFQGNSAPDKSGLPSDRFSAERTGGSVSTLTIQRTQQEDSAVYLCASSSEGNQPQHFGDGTRLSIL.

This clone was seen more than once but under ten times. This rearrangement joins TRBV19 to TRBJ1-2; the match to TRBD1 covers 7 bases. Looked up from germline, CDR1 is LNHDA and CDR2 is SQIVND (reference sequence). The length of the CDR3 is 18 residues. The trim removed 7 bases at V and 0 bases at J, leaving 17 bases unmatched. CDR3 protein: CASNDQWTGYESNYGYTF. CDR3 DNA: TGTGCCAGTAATGACCAATGGACAGGATATGAGTCTAACTATGGCTACACCTTC. Filled out from reference TRBV19 and TRBJ1-2, the complete variable domain reads DGGITQSPKYLFRKEGQNVTLSCEQNLNHDAMYWYRQDPGQGLRLIYYSQIVNDFQKGDIAEGYSVSREKKESFPLTVTSAQKNPTAFYLCASNDQWTGYESNYGYTFGSGTRLTVV.

A few counts support this clone. The V and J genes are TRBV30 and TRBJ2-7; D ambiguous. CDR1 and CDR2 from the germline V gene are GTSNPN and SVGIG (reference sequence). The CDR3 extends over 14 amino acids. The V and J ends lost 0 bases and 2 bases respectively, with 11 bases between them. The DNA of the CDR3 is TGTGCCTGGAGTGTACTGGGCAGTCCCTACGAGCAGTACTTC. Residues: CAWSVLGSPYEQYF.

The chain carries TRBV13 and TRBJ2-7; D is uncertain. The length of the CDR3 is 14 residues. Trimming took off 0 bases at V and 6 bases at J, with 12 bases between the two ends. Looked up from germline, CDR1 is PRHDT and CDR2 is FYEKMQ (reference sequence). The CDR3 loop is CASSLGTVSGEQYF. The CDR3 DNA is TGTGCCAGCAGCTTAGGAACAGTCTCGGGCGAGCAGTACTTC.

This clone was seen a few times. The chain couples TRBV7-9 to TRBJ1-1; the D is unclear. The ends were cut back, 1 base at V and 0 bases at J, with 9 bases in the middle. The CDR3 has 15 amino acids. Germline CDR1 is SEHNR and CDR2 is FQNEAQ (reference sequence). CDR3 in DNA: TGTGCCAGCAGCTTAGGTGGAGACATGAACACTGAAGCTTTCTTT. Translation gives CASSLGGDMNTEAFF.

The chain couples TRBV28 to TRBJ1-2; D is possibly TRBD1 (5 bases). V lost 8 bases, J lost 6 bases, and 13 bases lay in between. Germline assignment: CDR1 MDHEN and CDR2 SYDVKM. The CDR3 sequence is 12 residues long. The CDR3 sequence: CASSDNQHGYTF. The CDR3 coding sequence is TGTGCCAGCTCGGACAACCAACATGGCTACACCTTC.

The chain carries TRBV14 and TRBJ2-1, with 7 positions matching TRBD2. Trimming cost V 0 bases and J 4 bases; bases outside gene matches: 9. From germline, CDR1 is SGHDN and CDR2 FVKESK. The CDR3 is made up of 17 amino acids. The CDR3 reads CASSQDVGGNWYNEQFF. The CDR3 DNA reads as TGTGCCAGCAGCCAAGATGTGGGGGGGAATTGGTACAATGAGCAGTTCTTC.

The chain has TRBV27 and TRBJ2-7; either TRBD1 or TRBD2 may fit D (5 bases each). Germline-derived CDR1 and CDR2 are MNHEY and SMNVEV (reference sequence). CDR3 size: 17 residues. V was pared by 2 bases and J by 0 bases, with 17 bases between. The CDR3 DNA reads TGTGCCAGCAGTTTAAGGGACCCGGCCATCCCCTCCTACGAGCAGTACTTC. Protein product: CASSLRDPAIPSYEQYF.

The J gene is TRBJ2-7, the V gene TRBV5-4; 8 bases line up with TRBD1. Trimming cost V 4 bases and J 5 bases; bases outside gene matches: 8. Germline CDR1 reads SGHNT; CDR2 reads YYREEE (reference sequence). This CDR3 contains 14 residues. As DNA, the CDR3 is TGTGCCAGCAGCCTTGGACAGGGAAACAACGAGCAGTACTTC. It specifies CASSLGQGNNEQYF.

This clone was seen more than once but under ten times. V is TRBV28 and J is TRBJ2-5, with D perhaps TRBD1 (6 bases). Trimming pared 4 bases from V and 5 bases from J, leaving 11 bases between. Germline loops: CDR1 MDHEN, CDR2 SYDVKM. CDR3 size: 13 residues. Here the CDR3 reads CASSSQGRETQYF. CDR3 DNA: TGTGCCAGCAGTTCACAGGGTCGTGAGACCCAGTACTTC.

This clone was detected only a few times. The rearrangement links TRBV14 to TRBJ1-4, with D unclear. Germline-derived CDR1 and CDR2 are SGHDN and FVKESK. The CDR3 spans 13 residues. V shed 4 bases and J shed 8 bases, with 11 bases lying between them. The CDR3 bases are TGTGCCAGCAGCCCAAGGTTTTCCGAAAAACTGTTTTTT. The encoded protein is CASSPRFSEKLFF.

This chain uses TRBV19 with TRBJ1-5, with D hard to call. CDR1 and CDR2 (germline): LNHDA, SQIVND (reference sequence). Trimming cost V 3 bases and J 4 bases, with 7 bases left between them. There are 13 residues in the CDR3. CDR3 region: CASSIRENQPQHF. CDR3 sequence (DNA): TGTGCCAGTAGTATCCGGGAAAATCAGCCCCAGCATTTT.

The sample holds a few counts of this clone. The chain recombines TRBV30 with TRBJ1-2; tentatively, D is TRBD1 (6 bases). The CDR3 length is 13 residues. CDR1 and CDR2 from the germline V gene are GTSNPN and SVGIG (reference sequence). V was trimmed by 0 bases and J by 8 bases, leaving 13 bases between them. This CDR3 is CAWSVNREGGYTF. CDR3 DNA: TGTGCCTGGAGTGTAAACAGGGAAGGAGGCTACACCTTC.

This chain uses TRBV6-5 with TRBJ2-5, with 7 bases lining up with TRBD1. Near its end, the DNA agrees better with TRBJ2-7, so the J call may be wrong. CDR1 MNHEY and CDR2 SVGAGI come from the germline V gene. The CDR3 is 14 residues long. The CDR3 sequence: CASRRGQPAYEQYF. Written as DNA, the CDR3 is TGTGCCAGCAGGAGGGGACAGCCGGCCTACGAGCAGTACTTC.

The J gene is TRBJ1-3, the V gene TRBV5-1; a weak D match, TRBD1 (5 bases). Trimming stripped 4 bases from V and 2 bases from J, with 10 bases between. This CDR3 region has 14 residues. Per germline, CDR1 SGHRS and CDR2 YFSETQ. The CDR3 bases are TGCGCCAGCAGCCTGGCGGGACCTGGAAACACCATATATTTT. It is translated as CASSLAGPGNTIYF.

The chain recombines TRBV13 with TRBJ1-2; no clear D. The V end was cut by 0 bases, the J end by 4 bases, with 15 bases between. In germline, CDR1 is PRHDT, CDR2 FYEKMQ (reference sequence). The length of the CDR3 is 16 residues. CDR3 sequence (DNA): TGTGCCAGCAGCTTAGGGCCGGGGATAATACCCTATGGCTACACCTTC. Its translation is CASSLGPGIIPYGYTF.

The chain has TRBV28 and TRBJ2-1; 14 positions agree with TRBD2. Germline CDR1 MDHEN, CDR2 SYDVKM. The length of the CDR3 is 17 residues. The V and J ends lost 7 bases and 9 bases, in that order; junction bases with no gene match: 14. The DNA for the CDR3 is TGTGCCAGCACGCCAGAGGGACTAGCGGGGGAGTTGGGTGAGCAGTTCTTC. It is translated as CASTPEGLAGELGEQFF.

This clone was seen once. The chain carries TRBV9 and TRBJ2-1; 7 nucleotides match TRBD1. CDR3 length: 15 amino acids. The V and J ends lost 0 bases and 7 bases, in that order; junction bases with no gene match: 7. The germline V gene encodes CDR1 SGDLS and CDR2 YYNGEE. CDR3 sequence reads: CASSVEGGAGNEQFF. The CDR3 nucleotides read TGTGCCAGCAGCGTAGAAGGGGGCGCGGGTAATGAGCAGTTCTTC.

This clone appeared a few times. The V and J genes are TRBV13 and TRBJ1-1; a possible D gene is TRBD1 (5 bases). Germline CDR1 PRHDT, CDR2 FYEKMQ (reference sequence). Trimming removed 5 bases at V and 3 bases at J, with 13 bases between. The CDR3 has 14 amino acids. The CDR3, as DNA: TGTGCCAGCAGCACCCGCAGGGCCCACACTGAAGCTTTCTTT. This translates into CASSTRRAHTEAFF.